The 25 T cell receptor beta chains presented below share a single source sample, sequenced in a study of blood T cell repertoires in COVID-19. Here immunoSEQ multiplex PCR was the method, and the copy in TCRdb shows in-frame clones only, minus some. The data contain around 170,000 clones, about 85% of them singletons. The specimen was peripheral blood. The receptor set was obtained from a woman in her twenties or thirties with active or convalescent COVID-19.

The rearrangement links TRBV19 to TRBJ1-5; 8 bases agree with TRBD1. J gave up 1 base and V 1 base, and 9 bases lay outside the gene matches. CDR3 length: 18 amino acids. CDR1 LNHDA and CDR2 SQIVND come from the germline V gene (reference sequence). Here the CDR3 DNA reads TGTGCCAGTAGTATAGGGCCCAGGGGGCCTAGGAGCAATCAGCCCCAGCATTTT. This sequence encodes CASSIGPRGPRSNQPQHF. Variable domain in full (rest from reference TRBV19 and TRBJ1-5): DGGITQSPKYLFRKEGQNVTLSCEQNLNHDAMYWYRQDPGQGLRLIYYSQIVNDFQKGDIAEGYSVSREKKESFPLTVTSAQKNPTAFYLCASSIGPRGPRSNQPQHFGDGTRLSIL.

V and J are TRBV5-1 and TRBJ2-2; 15 nucleotides match TRBD2. This CDR3 has 20 residues. Per germline, CDR1 SGHRS and CDR2 YFSETQ. The V and J ends lost 7 bases and 1 base, in that order; junction bases with no gene match: 14. For the CDR3, the DNA is TGCGCCAGCGATTCAGGCCGTGGACTAGCGGGAGGGATGAACACCGGGGAGCTGTTTTTT. Translating it yields CASDSGRGLAGGMNTGELFF.

The chain carries TRBV3-1 (or the pseudogene TRBV3-2) and TRBJ1-5; no firm D call. The germline gives CDR1 LGHDT, CDR2 YNNKEL (reference sequence). The length of the CDR3 is 13 residues. V was trimmed by 4 bases and J by 4 bases, leaving 8 bases between them. The CDR3 reads CASSLLPNQPQHF. CDR3 nucleotides: TGTGCCAGCAGCCTCCTCCCGAATCAGCCCCAGCATTTT.

The chain employs TRBV2 and TRBJ2-1; 8 bases agree with TRBD1. The V and J ends lost 4 bases and 8 bases, in that order; junction bases with no gene match: 4. The CDR3 is made up of 13 amino acids. Germline loops: CDR1 SNHLY, CDR2 FYNNEI. The CDR3 DNA sequence: TGTGCCAGCAGTGGGGGGACAGGCGATGAGCAGTTCTTC. Its translation: CASSGGTGDEQFF.

The chain carries TRBV7-9 and TRBJ2-7; 11 positions match TRBD2. CDR3 length equals 17 residues. Trimming cost V 5 bases and J 1 base; bases outside gene matches: 10. The germline CDR1 and CDR2 sequences are SEHNR and FQNEAQ (reference sequence). Written as DNA, the CDR3 is TGTGCCAGCAGCCATACCGGGACTAGCGGCGGGTCCTACGAGCAGTACTTC. This gives the protein CASSHTGTSGGSYEQYF.

The chain employs TRBV19 and TRBJ2-1; 9 bases are a match to TRBD2. J gave up 0 bases and V 4 bases, and 1 base lay outside the gene matches. Germline V CDR1 and CDR2: LNHDA, SQIVND (reference sequence). There are 15 residues in the CDR3. The CDR3 loop reads CASSSSGGSYNEQFF. CDR3 coding DNA: TGTGCCAGTAGTAGTAGCGGGGGCTCCTACAATGAGCAGTTCTTC.

The CDR3 DNA sequence: TGTGCCAGTAGTATATCCCAGGGGTCCCCCTACGAGCAGTACTTC. This translates into CASSISQGSPYEQYF. The rearrangement joins TRBV19 to TRBJ2-7; D is possibly TRBD1 (6 bases). With 2 bases removed from V and 2 bases from J, the gap between germline ends came to 13 bases. The germline gives CDR1 LNHDA, CDR2 SQIVND (reference sequence). The CDR3 has 15 residues.

The V and J genes are TRBV6-6 and TRBJ2-2, with 8 bases aligning to TRBD2. The CDR3 extends over 16 amino acids. Germline CDR1 MNHNY, CDR2 SVGAGI (reference sequence). V shed 6 bases and J 7 bases; nucleotides not matched to a gene: 13. The CDR3 sequence is CASSPPGTSIGGELFF. The DNA for the CDR3 is TGTGCCAGCAGCCCTCCCGGGACTAGTATTGGCGGGGAGCTGTTTTTT.

This clone was picked up a small number of times. One junction end does not reproduce the germline sequence, and a read error may be involved. CDR3 in DNA: TGTGCGAGTAGCCCTGCCGGGGAGCTGTTTTTT. Translated, it gives CASSPAGELFF. This chain connects TRBV19 to TRBJ2-2; D is uncertain. Germline CDR1 is LNHDA and CDR2 is SQIVND (reference sequence). The CDR3 runs to 11 residues.

J is TRBJ1-6 and V is TRBV14; 9 bases are shared with TRBD1. The length of the CDR3 is 14 residues. Germline CDR1 is SGHDN and CDR2 is FVKESK. Trimming took 4 bases from V and 10 from J; bases not matched to a gene: 5. The CDR3 reads CASSPQGARSPLHF. Written as DNA, the CDR3 is TGTGCCAGCAGCCCACAGGGGGCACGGTCACCCCTCCACTTT.

The rearrangement links TRBV5-1 to TRBJ1-1; 8 bases agree with TRBD1. There are 14 residues in the CDR3. V lost 5 bases to trimming and J lost 1 base; unmatched junction nucleotides: 4. Germline values: CDR1 SGHRS, CDR2 YFSETQ. The CDR3 region is CASSRQGSNTEAFF. CDR3 sequence (DNA): TGCGCCAGCAGTCGACAGGGGTCGAACACTGAAGCTTTCTTT.

The table lists this clone with a count of one. The J gene is TRBJ2-6, the V gene TRBV7-2; 10 positions match TRBD1. This CDR3 region has 16 residues. CDR1 is SGHTA and CDR2 is FQGNSA in the germline V gene. Losses at the gene ends were 4 bases for V and 4 bases for J; bases not matched to a gene: 4. The CDR3, as DNA: TGTGCCAGCAGCTCAGACAGGGGGCAAGGGGCCAACGTCCTGACTTTC. Translating gives CASSSDRGQGANVLTF.

The rearrangement uses TRBV6-5 and TRBJ2-1; 11 bases are a match to TRBD2. CDR3 size: 15 residues. Germline V lookup: CDR1 MNHEY, CDR2 SVGAGI. V shed 7 bases and J 3 bases; nucleotides not matched to a gene: 5. The CDR3 DNA is TGTGCCAGCACAACCGGGACTAGCGGCTACAATGAGCAGTTCTTC. The encoded protein is CASTTGTSGYNEQFF.

About this clone itself: Mismatch with germline at one junction end may stem from a read error. This chain links TRBV12-3 or TRBV12-4 with TRBJ1-3, with 10 positions matching TRBD1. The CDR3 extends over 11 amino acids. DNA for the CDR3: TGTGCCAGCAGCCTCCGGGACAGGGGTGAATTT. It codes for CASSLRDRGEF.

The chain couples TRBV4-1 to TRBJ2-1; TRBD2 might be the D (6 bases). Trimming removed 5 bases at V and 3 bases at J, with 14 bases between. CDR3 length: 15 amino acids. CDR1 and CDR2 (germline): MGHRA, YSYEKL. The CDR3 DNA sequence: TGCGCCAGCAGCTTTTTAGCGGATATCTACAATGAGCAGTTCTTC. It is translated as CASSFLADIYNEQFF.

The chain employs TRBV30 and TRBJ1-1, with D hard to call. The CDR3 is 13 residues long. V was pared by 5 bases and J by 1 base, with 11 bases between. Germline-derived CDR1 and CDR2 are GTSNPN and SVGIG (reference sequence). CDR3 region: CAWAPTRNTEAFF. The CDR3 DNA follows: TGTGCCTGGGCTCCGACACGGAACACTGAAGCTTTCTTT.

The V and J genes are TRBV18 and TRBJ1-6, with D uncertain. Germline V gene data show CDR1 as KGHSH and CDR2 as LQKENI. The CDR3 extends over 17 amino acids. Trimming took off 2 bases at V and 3 bases at J, with 14 bases between the two ends. DNA of the CDR3: TGTGCCAGCTCACCATCCGACGGAGGTGGCTATAATTCACCCCTCCACTTT. Protein: CASSPSDGGGYNSPLHF.

The V and J genes are TRBV19 and TRBJ1-5, with a possible D match to TRBD1 (6 bases). Trimming pared 3 bases from V and 2 bases from J, leaving 14 bases between. Germline values: CDR1 LNHDA, CDR2 SQIVND (reference sequence). The CDR3 consists of 16 residues. Written as DNA, the CDR3 is TGTGCCAGTAGTATCGGGGGGCGCGGGGGCAATCAGCCCCAGCATTTT. Amino acids: CASSIGGRGGNQPQHF.

In its sample, this clone was seen once. The gene calls are TRBV5-1 and TRBJ2-1; 8 nucleotides match TRBD2. Germline-derived CDR1 and CDR2 are SGHRS and YFSETQ. Losses at the gene ends were 0 bases for V and 7 bases for J; bases not matched to a gene: 6. The CDR3 is 15 residues long. The CDR3 sequence: CASSLDGGALNEQFF. Here the CDR3 DNA reads TGCGCCAGCAGCTTGGACGGGGGGGCACTTAATGAGCAGTTCTTC.

The V and J genes are TRBV28 and TRBJ2-2; 7 bases are shared with TRBD1. Germline CDR1 and CDR2: MDHEN and SYDVKM. Trimming removed 10 bases from V and 5 bases from J; junction bases left unmatched: 7. This CDR3 contains 13 residues. This CDR3 is CATGDSLTGELFF. CDR3 nucleotides: TGTGCCACCGGGGACAGTCTTACCGGGGAGCTGTTTTTT.

The chain carries TRBV5-5 and TRBJ1-1; 9 bases line up with TRBD1. The CDR3 has 14 residues. Germline CDR1 SGHKS, CDR2 YYEKEE (reference sequence). J lost 4 bases, V lost 4 bases, and 5 bases had no gene match. This chain's CDR3 is CASSLGQGATEAFF. CDR3 coding DNA: TGTGCCAGCAGCCTGGGACAGGGTGCCACTGAAGCTTTCTTT. Variable domain in full (rest from reference TRBV5-5 and TRBJ1-1): DAGVTQSPTHLIKTRGQQVTLRCSPISGHKSVSWYQQVLGQGPQFIFQYYEKEERGRGNFPDRFSARQFPNYSSELNVNALLLGDSALYLCASSLGQGATEAFFGQGTRLTVV.

The J gene is TRBJ2-4, the V gene TRBV18, with TRBD1 matching 7 bases. V lost 2 bases and J lost 1; bases outside the gene matches: 8. The CDR3 loop spans 17 amino acids. Germline values: CDR1 KGHSH, CDR2 LQKENI. The CDR3 DNA reads TGTGCCAGCTCACCAGATGACAGGGTGGTGGCCAAAAACATTCAGTACTTC. Amino acid sequence: CASSPDDRVVAKNIQYF.

The rearrangement uses TRBV10-3 and TRBJ1-2; 8 bases line up with TRBD1. This CDR3 has 15 amino acids. V trimming: 3 bases; J trimming: 4 bases; junction bases outside the gene matches: 7. Looked up from germline, CDR1 is ENHRY and CDR2 is SYGVKD. CDR3 amino acids: CAISDPTGQVYGYTF. The CDR3 DNA reads as TGTGCCATCAGTGATCCCACGGGACAGGTCTATGGCTACACCTTC.

This chain uses TRBV19 with TRBJ2-3; maybe TRBD1 (6 bases). The CDR3 has 17 amino acids. From germline, CDR1 is LNHDA and CDR2 SQIVND (reference sequence). Between the trimmed V and J ends, which lost 4 bases and 0 bases, there was a span of 17 bases. The CDR3 coding sequence is TGTGCCAGTAGTACCTACCTTGGACAGCTAAGCACAGATACGCAGTATTTT. This sequence encodes CASSTYLGQLSTDTQYF. Full variable domain (remainder filled in from reference TRBV19 and TRBJ2-3): DGGITQSPKYLFRKEGQNVTLSCEQNLNHDAMYWYRQDPGQGLRLIYYSQIVNDFQKGDIAEGYSVSREKKESFPLTVTSAQKNPTAFYLCASSTYLGQLSTDTQYFGPGTRLTVL.

The rearrangement uses TRBV7-6 and TRBJ1-4, with D perhaps matching TRBD1 (5 bases). Germline V gene lookup returns CDR1 SGHVS and CDR2 FNYEAQ. Deletions cut 3 bases from V and 3 bases from J, with 11 bases between. The CDR3 covers 15 residues. In DNA, the CDR3 is TGTGCCAGCAGCTTTTCGGGGGGACCTAATGAAAAACTGTTTTTT. Translation gives CASSFSGGPNEKLFF.